The sequence of this T cell receptor (beta chain) was determined in a study of technical replicates of blood from a handful of donors (TCRdb year 2017). Trimming takes 5 bases from V and 7 bases from J, and the germline ends sit 12 bases apart. From its cysteine to its phenylalanine, the CDR3 spans 12 amino acids. Only the CDR3 part of the read is kept: 36 bases, read in frame from the first base. For CDR1 and CDR2, the germline V gene (reference sequence) lists MNHEY and SMNVEV. Receptors were amplified or captured by the immunoSEQ multiplex PCR assay. This immuneACCESS table, as held by TCRdb, lists in-frame sequences with V and J called but not all clones. Of the missing ones, under half trace to an unresolved V gene in checked studies; the others have no known cause. The sample table lists approximately 70,000 clones, 85% to 95% of them with a count of one. The ten largest make up about 0.38% of the sample.

As for this clone: The clone's antigen remains unknown. Nothing much larger sits one base from this clone, and base qualities are not available.

Sequenced input: T cells isolated from PBMCs. The sequence joins TRBV27 to TRBJ2-7; confidence is insufficient to name the D gene. This TCR derives from a human donor in good health. The CDR3 has the sequence CASSPHSREQYF. The sequence in DNA is TGTGCCAGCAGTCCTCATTCACGGGAGCAGTACTTC.